Listed below are T cell receptor beta chains from one sample, sequenced in a study of blood T cell repertoires in COVID-19. Assay: immunoSEQ multiplex PCR; the TCRdb copy retains only in-frame clones and omits some. The top ten clones hold 9.5% to 13% of a sample with about 52,000 clones, 70% to 85% of them seen once. The sample taken for sequencing was peripheral blood. The receptors here all came from an elderly man with COVID-19, enrolled during active disease. The conserved cysteine and the conserved F or W are not part of the CDR3 here. D genes are given only for firm matches.

d_call	v_call	j_call	cdr3_aa
TRBD1	TRBV6-6	TRBJ1-1	ASSYEGQGMNTEAF
TRBD2	TRBV3-1/TRBV3-2	TRBJ2-1	ASSHLAGGLYNEQF
.	TRBV9	TRBJ1-1	ASSVEVNTEAF
TRBD2	TRBV6-5	TRBJ2-3	ASSYAGVSTDTQY
TRBD1	TRBV5-1	TRBJ1-1	ASSMGQEAEAF
TRBD2	TRBV20-1	TRBJ2-5	SASRSSGSPGETQY
.	TRBV7-6	TRBJ1-1	ASSKDSNTEAF
.	TRBV24-1	TRBJ1-2	ATSEAGSYGYT
.	TRBV5-6	TRBJ1-2	ASSLVHSNGYT
TRBD1	TRBV5-8	TRBJ1-6	ASSAPGQPHSPLH
TRBD1	TRBV6-5	TRBJ1-5	ASSYSGQGQPQH
.	TRBV7-9	TRBJ2-2	ASSSSARGTGELF
.	TRBV4-3	TRBJ2-7	ASSQTGSSYEQY
TRBD1	TRBV5-1	TRBJ1-3	ASSLDRGSSGNTIY
TRBD1	TRBV7-9	TRBJ1-3	ASSRGTGADSGNTIY
.	TRBV3-1/TRBV3-2	TRBJ1-1	ASSQAGGMNTEAF
TRBD1	TRBV4-3	TRBJ1-2	ASSQTGQSYGYT
TRBD1	TRBV10-2	TRBJ1-3	ASRDRLYSGNTIY
TRBD1	TRBV10-3	TRBJ1-4	AISDYDRVNEKLF
TRBD1	TRBV28	TRBJ1-1	ASSRTGLNTEAF
TRBD2	TRBV5-5	TRBJ2-6	ASSLLAGGSGANVLT
.	TRBV11-2	TRBJ2-5	ASSALGTQY